This T cell receptor (beta chain) was found in a study of blood T cell repertoires in COVID-19 (dated by TCRdb to between 2020 and 2021). With respect to the entire study: Samples from collaborators originated in the United States, Italy and Spain and spanned both the acute and convalescent phases of COVID-19. The samples were drawn from the first 160 participants of the ongoing ImmuneRACE study and from roughly 1,300 subjects provided by 6 global collaborators. Where HLA class I and class II types were available, the types were taken from metadata supplied by the sample provider, not from assay-based typing. Nearly every sample came with metadata listing a de-identified subject ID, COVID-19 status, age in years and sex. The material from the prospective study consisted of cDNA or gDNA derived from T cells, B-cell-depleted T cells, or PBMCs. Deeply sampled blood TCRbeta repertoires from subjects exposed to, actively infected with, or recovered from COVID-19 were included in the dataset. The repertoires were made available in a free public database intended to serve as a resource for research on the immune response to SARS-CoV-2. Results the study describes overall, beyond this receptor: The amount of clinical and demographic metadata varied by source and participant and was provided uncurated.

Remarks on this clone: It lacks a known antigen. At one end the junction does not follow the germline gene, possibly because of a read error.

CDR1 and CDR2 are drawn from the germline V gene (reference sequence): SSHAT, FNYEAQ. Including the terminal cysteine and phenylalanine, the CDR3 comprises 13 residues. Only CDR3 DNA is held: 39 bases, read in frame from base 1. Each collaborating institution followed its own protocols to collect whole blood in K2EDTA tubes. Collaborator samples were shipped for TCRbeta analysis as frozen whole blood, isolated PBMCs, or DNA extracted from either sample type. The immunoSEQ Assay, a bias-controlled multiplex PCR, was used to amplify TCRbeta CDR3 regions from genomic DNA. The authors' pipeline ran thus. Within the assay, amplification of reference gene primers was used to estimate how many nucleated cells each sample contained. Sequence reads were collapsed and filtered to measure the absolute abundance of every unique TCRbeta CDR3 rearrangement. Productive Simpson clonality was computed per sample as the square root of Simpson's diversity index over productive rearrangements. This immuneACCESS table, as held by TCRdb, lists in-frame sequences with V and J called but not all clones. Of the missing ones, under half trace to an unresolved V gene in checked studies; the others have no known cause. V, J and clone size were drawn from that table, and D and trimming were deduced from the DNA. Present in this sample are around 130,000 clones, 85% to 90% of which were seen just once. The ten largest clones capture approximately 11% of the sample.

The chain links TRBV7-7 with TRBJ2-2; tentative D gene TRBD1, with 5 bases matching. The receptor was derived from a woman over 75 with acute or convalescent COVID-19. Material: peripheral blood. DNA sequence: TGTGCTAGCAGCTTAGACAGAACCGGGGAGCTGTTTTTT. It specifies CASSLDRTGELFF.